This T cell receptor (beta chain) was captured by sequencing in a study of blood T cell repertoires in COVID-19. Background on the study: Donors in the United States, Italy and Spain gave samples during acute or convalescent COVID-19. T cells, B-cell-depleted T cells, or PBMCs provided the cDNA or gDNA that served as material.

Per the study methods: Estimation of nucleated cell counts was performed using reference gene primer amplification. Profiled with immunoSEQ multiplex PCR; TCRdb holds only in-frame clones, not every one. For V, J and clone size, that table is used; D and trimming come from the DNA. The sample records 150,000 to 200,000 clones, about 80% being singletons. The sequenced material came from peripheral blood. This clonotype was obtained from a woman aged 70-85 years with acute or convalescent COVID-19.

CDR3 region: CASSQRSGLAGGPDTQYF. The CDR3 DNA is TGTGCCAGCAGCCAACGATCGGGGCTAGCGGGAGGACCAGATACGCAGTATTTT. The chain combines TRBV3-1 (or the pseudogene TRBV3-2) with TRBJ2-3; 11 bases align to TRBD2. Germline assignment: CDR1 LGHDT and CDR2 YNNKEL (reference sequence). V lost 2 bases to trimming and J lost 4 bases; unmatched junction nucleotides: 11. The CDR3 spans 18 residues.